The rows below give T cell receptor beta chains drawn from one sample of a study of PD-L1 blockade in urothelial cancer. Assay: immunoSEQ multiplex PCR; the TCRdb copy retains only in-frame clones and omits some. The sample consists of about 130,000 clones, 70% to 85% of them appearing once. This material consisted of PBMCs, taken around atezolizumab (anti-PD-L1) treatment. All receptors come from a man in his fifties with urothelial cancer. Each CDR3 is given with its conserved first and last residue. The order of the fields is V gene, clone size, J gene, D gene, CDR3 protein, CDR3 DNA. A D gene is named only where the DNA matches it firmly. A clone size is listed for some rows: how often the clone was seen (once, few, many), or a class if it is expanded.

>TRBV4-2|once|TRBJ1-4|-
CASSQVNADRPGEKLFF
TGTGCCAGCAGCCAAGTCAACGCCGACAGACCCGGAGAAAAACTGTTTTTT
>TRBV28|-|TRBJ2-7|TRBD1
CASTLGTGGPLGYEQYF
TGTGCCAGCACCCTCGGGACAGGCGGCCCTCTTGGCTACGAGCAGTACTTC
>TRBV5-4|-|TRBJ1-4|TRBD1
CASSWGTGNEKLFF
TGTGCCAGCAGCTGGGGGACAGGGAATGAAAAACTGTTTTTT
>TRBV18|-|TRBJ2-7|TRBD2
CASSPSGGSSYEQYF
TGTGCCAGCTCACCATCGGGAGGCAGCTCCTACGAGCAGTACTTC
>TRBV5-8|-|TRBJ1-4|TRBD1
CASSLPRAGGLGNEKLFF
TGTGCCAGCAGCCTCCCCCGGGCAGGGGGCCTGGGTAATGAAAAACTGTTTTTT
>TRBV11-2|-|TRBJ2-7|TRBD1
CASSLAVGGGEQYF
TGTGCCAGCAGCTTAGCGGTAGGGGGCGGCGAGCAGTACTTC
>TRBV5-4|many|TRBJ2-7|-
CASSFRLGRTENYPYEQYF
TGTGCCAGCAGCTTCAGACTAGGGAGAACGGAAAACTATCCCTACGAGCAGTACTTC
>TRBV4-1|-|TRBJ2-5|TRBD2
CASSQDLVAGGQTQYF
TGCGCCAGCAGCCAAGATTTGGTAGCGGGAGGCCAGACCCAGTACTTC
>TRBV5-1|-|TRBJ2-3|-
CASRAGTQGDTQYF
TGCGCCAGCAGGGCCGGGACTCAGGGAGATACGCAGTATTTT
>TRBV28|-|TRBJ2-7|-
CATSEGGEYEQYF
TGTGCCACCTCTGAGGGGGGGGAGTACGAGCAGTACTTC